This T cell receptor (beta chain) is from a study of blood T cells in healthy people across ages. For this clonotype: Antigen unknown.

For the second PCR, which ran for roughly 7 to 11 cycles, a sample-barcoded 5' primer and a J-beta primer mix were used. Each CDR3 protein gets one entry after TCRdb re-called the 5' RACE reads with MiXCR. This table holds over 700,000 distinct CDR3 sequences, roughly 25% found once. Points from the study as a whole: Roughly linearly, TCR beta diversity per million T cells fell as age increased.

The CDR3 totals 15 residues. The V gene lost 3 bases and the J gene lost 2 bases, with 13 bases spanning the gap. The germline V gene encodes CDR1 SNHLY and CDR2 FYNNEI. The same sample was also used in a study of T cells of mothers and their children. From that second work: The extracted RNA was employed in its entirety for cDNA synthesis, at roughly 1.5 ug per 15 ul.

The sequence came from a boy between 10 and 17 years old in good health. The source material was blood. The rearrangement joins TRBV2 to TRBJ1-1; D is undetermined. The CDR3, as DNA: TGTGCCAGCAGTGAGGTGGTCCCGTTTAACACTGAAGCTTTCTTT. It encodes CASSEVVPFNTEAFF.